The rows below give T cell receptor beta chains drawn from one sample of a study of T-cell memory formation after mild COVID-19. TCRdb re-called the 5' RACE reads through MiXCR, storing one row per CDR3 protein. The repertoire holds about 440,000 distinct CDR3 sequences, about 19% seen once, with more than 8% in the top ten. Sequenced sample: PBMCs or a T cell subset sorted from them (not recorded which). The receptors shown here come from an adult woman who had mild COVID-19 (a few samples of this study predate the infection). Cell type and time point are not known. Both conserved end residues are part of each CDR3. The D gene is left open where the match is weak. Clone size is shown for a subset of rows, as once, few, many or a class of expanded clone.

J gene | clone size | V gene | D gene | CDR3 DNA | CDR3 protein
TRBJ1-2 | few | TRBV15 | TRBD1 | TGTGCCACCAGTAAAGACAGGGGACCCACTAACTATGGCTACACCTTC | CATSKDRGPTNYGYTF
TRBJ2-4 | - | TRBV29-1 | - | TGCAGCGTTGAAGGTAGGGTCGGAAACATTCAGTACTTC | CSVEGRVGNIQYF
TRBJ2-7 | few | TRBV4-2 | - | TGTGCCAGCAGCCAAGCTCCAGGGGAGAACGAGCAGTACTTC | CASSQAPGENEQYF
TRBJ1-2 | - | TRBV6-6 | - | TGTGCCAGCAGTCCGACCCCTTGGTATGGCTACACCTTC | CASSPTPWYGYTF
TRBJ2-1 | - | TRBV24-1 | - | TGTGCCACCGGAGGGACAGGCGGGGGAAGCTCCTACAATGAGCAGTTCTTC | CATGGTGGGSSYNEQFF
TRBJ2-3 | few | TRBV5-5 | - | TGTGCCACCCGTATTGGGGCAGGAGGCACAGATACGCAGTATTTT | CATRIGAGGTDTQYF
TRBJ2-1 | few | TRBV14 | TRBD2 | TGTGCCAGCAGCCAAGATGAAACTAGCGGGGGGGCAGATGAGCAGTTCTTC | CASSQDETSGGADEQFF
TRBJ2-7 | few | TRBV5-1 | - | TGCGCCAGCAGCTTGGGAGGTACAGGGAGCTCCTACGAGCAGTACTTC | CASSLGGTGSSYEQYF
TRBJ2-2 | - | TRBV7-2 | - | TGTGCCAGCAGCTTATTGTTAGGGATGATCGGGGAGCTGTTTTTT | CASSLLLGMIGELFF
TRBJ1-6 | - | TRBV12-3/TRBV12-4 | - | TGTGCCAGCAGTTTTGGGGCCGCGAATTCACCCCTCCACTTT | CASSFGAANSPLHF
TRBJ2-5 | - | TRBV24-1 | - | TGTGCCACCAGTGACCCGCGACGGGCAGCCGGGGCCCAGTACTTC | CATSDPRRAAGAQYF
TRBJ1-2 | - | TRBV10-3 | - | TGTGCCATCAGAGGCCAGGGTGCTAACTATGGCTACACCTTC | CAIRGQGANYGYTF
TRBJ1-1 | few | TRBV6-5 | - | TGTGCCAGCAGTTACCTCTATAGGGGCACGGGCACTGAAGCTTTCTTT | CASSYLYRGTGTEAFF
TRBJ2-2 | once | TRBV6-1 | TRBD2 | TGTGCCAGCAGTGAATTCGGTAGCGGGGGGACCTCGAACACCGGGGGGCTGTTTTTT | CASSEFGSGGTSNTGGLFF
TRBJ2-7 | - | TRBV23-1 | - | TGCGCCAGCGAATGGGGAAGGGCCGGGTTCTACGAGCAGTACTTC | CASEWGRAGFYEQYF
TRBJ2-2 | - | TRBV5-1 | - | TGCGCCAGCAGCTTGAATTGGCAGCTCGCGAACACCGGGGAGCTGTTTTTT | CASSLNWQLANTGELFF
TRBJ1-5 | - | TRBV6-1 | TRBD1 | TGTGCCAGCAGATCCCCAGGGGGAAGCAATCAGCCCCAGCATTTT | CASRSPGGSNQPQHF
TRBJ2-1 | few | TRBV7-8 | - | TGTGCCAGCAGCTCAGGTGAGCAGTTCTTC | CASSSGEQFF
TRBJ1-1 | few | TRBV5-1 | - | TGCGCCAGCAGCCTCGGGGGGAACGCTGAAGCTTTCTTT | CASSLGGNAEAFF
TRBJ2-1 | - | TRBV12-3/TRBV12-4 | TRBD2 | TGTGCCAGCAGTCGAGCGGGAGGGGTCGCCTACAATGAGCAGTTCTTC | CASSRAGGVAYNEQFF
TRBJ1-6 | few | TRBV5-4 | - | TGTGCCAGCACCTCGAGGATTGCGGGTTCACCCCTCCACTTT | CASTSRIAGSPLHF
TRBJ2-1 | - | TRBV29-1 | - | TGCAGCATCCGTCCCGGGGGCCGGCGATCCTACAATGAGCAGTTCTTC | CSIRPGGRRSYNEQFF
TRBJ1-1 | - | TRBV2 | - | TGTGCCAGCAGAGTAGTAACAGAACGAGGAATCGGAGCTTTCTTT | CASRVVTERGIGAFF
TRBJ2-1 | - | TRBV20-1 | - | TGCAGTGCCGGAGGACTAACCATTTTGGATAATGAGCAGTTCTTC | CSAGGLTILDNEQFF
TRBJ2-2 | - | TRBV12-3/TRBV12-4 | - | TGTGCCAGCAGGGACTCGCGTCAGGGGTTTATGGTAGCGAACACCGGGGAGCTGTTTTTT | CASRDSRQGFMVANTGELFF
TRBJ1-6 | many | TRBV20-1 | - | TGCAGTGCTAGAGAGCCTCTGGTAAATTCACCCCTCCACTTT | CSAREPLVNSPLHF